Presented here are 20 T cell receptor beta chains from one specimen sequenced in a study of identical twins. TCRdb re-called the 5' RACE reads through MiXCR, storing one row per CDR3 protein. The table lists approximately 600,000 distinct CDR3 sequences, about 7.6% of them singletons, with roughly 1.6% in the top ten. These data also featured in a second study, about yellow fever vaccine responses in identical twins.

The specimen sequenced was PBMCs. The receptors stem from a woman between 18 and 29 years old in good health.

This clonotype was found many times. The rearrangement joins TRBV4-1 to TRBJ2-4; no clear D gene. The CDR3 contains 15 residues. V gave up 2 bases and J gave up 0 bases, with 8 bases separating them. In germline, CDR1 is MGHRA, CDR2 YSYEKL. CDR3 in amino acids: CASSQLQLAKNIQYF. The CDR3 bases are TGCGCCAGCAGCCAACTCCAGCTAGCCAAAAACATTCAGTACTTC.

The chain joins TRBV6-5 to TRBJ2-5; 9 bases map to TRBD2. Losses at the gene ends were 0 bases for V and 2 bases for J; bases not matched to a gene: 4. Germline CDR1 and CDR2: MNHEY and SVGAGI. The CDR3 has 16 amino acids. CDR3 sequence: CASSYSTTSGQETQYF. The DNA for the CDR3 is TGTGCCAGCAGTTACTCGACAACTAGCGGGCAAGAGACCCAGTACTTC.

There are many counts of this clonotype. The rearrangement links TRBV20-1 to TRBJ2-5; the D is unclear. V lost 6 bases and J lost 0, with 11 bases in between. This CDR3 spans 13 amino acids. Germline V gene sequence: CDR1 DFQATT, CDR2 SNEGSKA (reference sequence). CDR3 loop: CSASNRYQETQYF. DNA of the CDR3: TGCAGTGCCTCGAATAGGTACCAAGAGACCCAGTACTTC.

The V gene is TRBV20-1, the J gene TRBJ2-7, with a possible D match to TRBD1 (6 bases). The CDR3 covers 14 residues. Trimming pared 0 bases from V and 6 bases from J, leaving 15 bases between. The germline V gene has CDR1 DFQATT and CDR2 SNEGSKA (reference sequence). CDR3 nucleotide sequence: TGCAGTGCTAGAGATCCGGCAGGGGTAGGCGAGCAGTACTTC. Its protein product is CSARDPAGVGEQYF.

This clonotype appeared many times. The chain recombines TRBV6-5 with TRBJ1-1; D possibly corresponds to TRBD1 (5 bases). Between the trimmed V and J ends, which lost 7 bases and 5 bases, there was a span of 8 bases. The CDR3 contains 11 residues. CDR1 is MNHEY and CDR2 is SVGAGI in the germline V gene. The CDR3: CASKGRTEAFF. The CDR3 bases are TGTGCCAGCAAGGGGAGAACTGAAGCTTTCTTT.

The chain joins TRBV28 to TRBJ1-5; D not resolved. The CDR3 consists of 14 residues. Trimming shortened V by 1 base and J by 4 bases, and 8 bases separated the two germline ends. CDR1 and CDR2 (germline): MDHEN, SYDVKM. Written as DNA, the CDR3 is TGTGCCAGCAGTTTATATTCGGGGAATCAGCCCCAGCATTTT. Amino acids: CASSLYSGNQPQHF.

The table lists this clonotype with many counts. The V and J genes are TRBV3-1 and TRBJ2-2; unclear D gene. Germline CDR1 LGHDT, CDR2 YNNKEL (reference sequence). V was cut by 5 bases and J by 5 bases, with 9 bases left in between. There are 13 residues in the CDR3. In DNA form, the CDR3 reads TGTGCCAGCAGCTACGCAACGACCGGGGAGCTGTTTTTT. Its protein product is CASSYATTGELFF.

This clonotype has a count of ten or more. This chain uses TRBV3-1 with TRBJ2-1; the match to TRBD2 covers 14 bases. The CDR3 is made up of 16 amino acids. Per germline, CDR1 LGHDT and CDR2 YNNKEL (reference sequence). Losses at the gene ends were 4 bases for V and 5 bases for J; bases not matched to a gene: 4. This CDR3 reads CASSRLAGGGNNEQFF. The CDR3 DNA follows: TGTGCCAGCAGCCGACTAGCGGGAGGGGGTAACAATGAGCAGTTCTTC.

CDR3: CASSWWRSGVGQETQYF. DNA of the CDR3: TGTGCCAGCAGCTGGTGGAGGAGCGGGGTTGGGCAAGAGACCCAGTACTTC. The V call is TRBV7-6, the J call TRBJ2-5, with TRBD2 matching over 7 bases. Germline lookup yields CDR1 SGHVS and CDR2 FNYEAQ. V trimming: 4 bases; J trimming: 2 bases; junction bases outside the gene matches: 13. The CDR3 consists of 17 residues.

This clonotype was recorded many times. V and J are TRBV20-1 and TRBJ1-5; tentative D call: TRBD1 (6 bases). This CDR3 is 13 amino acids long. Trimming cost V 1 base and J 6 bases, with 10 bases left between them. Germline lookup yields CDR1 DFQATT and CDR2 SNEGSKA (reference sequence). This CDR3 is CSARGGGSQPQHF. As DNA, the CDR3 is TGCAGTGCTAGAGGCGGGGGCAGTCAGCCCCAGCATTTT.

This chain joins TRBV20-1 and TRBJ1-6; D not resolved. Germline V gene sequence: CDR1 DFQATT, CDR2 SNEGSKA (reference sequence). The CDR3 extends over 14 amino acids. V dropped 3 bases and J dropped 3 bases, with 9 bases sitting between them. CDR3 loop: CSASFPGYNSPLHF. The DNA for the CDR3 is TGCAGTGCTAGTTTCCCAGGCTATAATTCACCCCTCCACTTT.

This clonotype was counted between two and nine times. V and J are TRBV6-5 and TRBJ1-1, with 8 bases matching TRBD1. V shed 4 bases, J shed 5 bases, and the junction held 6 bases outside the gene matches. Looked up from germline, CDR1 is MNHEY and CDR2 is SVGAGI. CDR3 length equals 14 residues. The CDR3 loop reads CASSSDRVGTEAFF. Here the CDR3 DNA reads TGTGCCAGCAGTTCGGACAGGGTAGGAACTGAAGCTTTCTTT.

This clonotype was recorded many times. This rearrangement joins TRBV18 to TRBJ1-1, with 8 bases matching TRBD1. The CDR3 is 13 residues long. V dropped 6 bases and J dropped 3; count of bases not matched to a gene: 3. Germline-derived CDR1 and CDR2 are KGHSH and LQKENI. Here the CDR3 DNA reads TGTGCCAGCTCGTCGACAGGGGACACTGAAGCTTTCTTT. Translated, it gives CASSSTGDTEAFF.

V usage is TRBV4-1 and J usage is TRBJ2-1; no clear D gene. CDR1 and CDR2 from the germline V gene are MGHRA and YSYEKL. Trimming took off 5 bases at V and 7 bases at J, with 9 bases between the two ends. This CDR3 contains 12 residues. The CDR3 reads CASSNIGNEQFF. CDR3 bases: TGCGCCAGCAGCAATATTGGGAATGAGCAGTTCTTC.

The chain has TRBV7-6 and TRBJ2-1; D might be TRBD1 (6 bases). Germline V gene lookup returns CDR1 SGHVS and CDR2 FNYEAQ. The CDR3 has 17 residues. V dropped 5 bases and J dropped 2 bases, with 19 bases sitting between them. The CDR3 sequence is CASSPRTAGAAYNEQFF. The CDR3 nucleotides are TGTGCCAGCAGCCCCCGAACCGCAGGGGCGGCCTACAATGAGCAGTTCTTC.

This clonotype was observed many times. The chain has TRBV10-2 and TRBJ1-1, with 7 bases lining up with TRBD1. CDR3 length: 15 amino acids. J lost 4 bases, V lost 3 bases, and 8 bases had no gene match. The V gene's germline CDR1 is WSHSY and CDR2 SAAADI. The CDR3 DNA follows: TGCGCCAGCAGTGAATGGACAGGAGGGATCACTGAAGCTTTCTTT. It is translated as CASSEWTGGITEAFF.

This clonotype was counted only a few times. As DNA, the CDR3 is TGTGCCAGCAGCCAAGGGGCCAACGTCCTGACTTTC. Translating it yields CASSQGANVLTF. This rearrangement joins TRBV5-6 to TRBJ2-6; D is unclear. Germline-derived CDR1 and CDR2 are SGHDT and YYEEEE. V was cut by 4 bases and J by 4 bases, with 3 bases left in between. There are 12 residues in the CDR3.

This clonotype was counted many times. In nucleotides, the CDR3 is TGTGCCAGCAGCTTCCTAGACCACGAGCAGTACTTC. Encoded protein: CASSFLDHEQYF. The chain recombines TRBV7-9 with TRBJ2-7, with unresolved D. Between the trimmed V and J ends, which lost 3 bases and 5 bases, there was a span of 8 bases. The CDR3 runs to 12 residues. Germline V gives CDR1 SEHNR, CDR2 FQNEAQ (reference sequence).

Points on this clonotype: One end of the junction does not line up with germline, which may come from a read error. The chain is built from TRBV6-6 and TRBJ1-1; 8 positions match TRBD1. This CDR3 is built from 11 residues. Germline loops: CDR1 MNHNY, CDR2 SVGAGI (reference sequence). As DNA, the CDR3 is TGTGCCAGCAGTCCGGGACAGGAATACGTATTT. Translation gives CASSPGQEYVF.

This clonotype was found a few times. The chain recombines TRBV5-6 with TRBJ1-6; D remains unclear. The ends were cut back, 0 bases at V and 5 bases at J, with 12 bases in the middle. The V gene's germline CDR1 is SGHDT and CDR2 YYEEEE. The length of the CDR3 is 16 residues. CDR3 sequence reads: CASSLGMTPNNSPLHF. Here the CDR3 DNA reads TGTGCCAGCAGCTTGGGCATGACACCAAATAATTCACCCCTCCACTTT.